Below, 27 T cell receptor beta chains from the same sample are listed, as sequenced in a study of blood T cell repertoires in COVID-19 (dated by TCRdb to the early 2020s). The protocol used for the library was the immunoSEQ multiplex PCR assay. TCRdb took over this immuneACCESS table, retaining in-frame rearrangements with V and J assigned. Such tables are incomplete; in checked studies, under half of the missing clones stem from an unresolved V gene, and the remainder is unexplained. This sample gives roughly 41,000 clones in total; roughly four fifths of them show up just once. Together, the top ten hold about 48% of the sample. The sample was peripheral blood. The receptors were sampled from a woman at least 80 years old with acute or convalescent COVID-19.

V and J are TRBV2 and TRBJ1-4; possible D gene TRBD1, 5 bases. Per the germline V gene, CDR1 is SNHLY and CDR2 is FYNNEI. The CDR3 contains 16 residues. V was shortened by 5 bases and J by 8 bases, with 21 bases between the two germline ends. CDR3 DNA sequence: TGTGCCAGCAGTCCCCTAGGTCCAGGGATCGGCGAAAAACTGTTTTTT. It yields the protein CASSPLGPGIGEKLFF.

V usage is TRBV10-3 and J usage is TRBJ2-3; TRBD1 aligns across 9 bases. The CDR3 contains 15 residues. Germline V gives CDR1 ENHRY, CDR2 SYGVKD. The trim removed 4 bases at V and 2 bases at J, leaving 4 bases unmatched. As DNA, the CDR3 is TGTGCCATCAGTGGGGACAGGGATTCCACAGATACGCAGTATTTT. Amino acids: CAISGDRDSTDTQYF.

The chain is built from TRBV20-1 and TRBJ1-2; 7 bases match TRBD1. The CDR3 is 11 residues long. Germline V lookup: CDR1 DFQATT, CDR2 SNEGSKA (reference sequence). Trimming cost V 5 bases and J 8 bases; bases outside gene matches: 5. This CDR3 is CSASQGRGYTF. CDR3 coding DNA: TGCAGTGCTTCACAGGGGAGAGGCTACACCTTC.

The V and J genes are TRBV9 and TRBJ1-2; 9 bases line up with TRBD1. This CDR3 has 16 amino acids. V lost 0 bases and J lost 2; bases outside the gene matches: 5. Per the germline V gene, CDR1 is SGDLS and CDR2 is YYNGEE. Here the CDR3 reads CASSVGRGTGNYGYTF. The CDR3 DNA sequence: TGTGCCAGCAGCGTAGGTCGAGGGACAGGGAACTATGGCTACACCTTC.

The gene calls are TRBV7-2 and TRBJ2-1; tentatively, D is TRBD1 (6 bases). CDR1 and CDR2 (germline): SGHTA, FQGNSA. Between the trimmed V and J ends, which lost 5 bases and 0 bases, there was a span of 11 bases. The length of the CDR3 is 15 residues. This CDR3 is CASSPGVSSYNEQFF. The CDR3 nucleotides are TGTGCCAGCAGCCCAGGGGTGAGCTCCTACAATGAGCAGTTCTTC.

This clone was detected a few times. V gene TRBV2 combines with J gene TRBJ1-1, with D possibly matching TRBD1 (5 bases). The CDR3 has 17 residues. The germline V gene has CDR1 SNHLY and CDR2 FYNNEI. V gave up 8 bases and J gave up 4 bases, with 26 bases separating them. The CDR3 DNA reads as TGTGCCAGCTCGTTTGACGGCACGCCGAAGGGACTCACTGAAGCTTTCTTT. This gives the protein CASSFDGTPKGLTEAFF.

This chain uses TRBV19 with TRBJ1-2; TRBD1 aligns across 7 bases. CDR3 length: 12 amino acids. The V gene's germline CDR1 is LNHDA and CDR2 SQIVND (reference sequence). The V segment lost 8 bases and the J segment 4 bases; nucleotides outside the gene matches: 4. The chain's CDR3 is CASLKGAYGYTF. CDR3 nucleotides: TGTGCCAGTTTGAAGGGGGCCTATGGCTACACCTTC. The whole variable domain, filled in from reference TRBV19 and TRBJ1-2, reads DGGITQSPKYLFRKEGQNVTLSCEQNLNHDAMYWYRQDPGQGLRLIYYSQIVNDFQKGDIAEGYSVSREKKESFPLTVTSAQKNPTAFYLCASLKGAYGYTFGSGTRLTVV.

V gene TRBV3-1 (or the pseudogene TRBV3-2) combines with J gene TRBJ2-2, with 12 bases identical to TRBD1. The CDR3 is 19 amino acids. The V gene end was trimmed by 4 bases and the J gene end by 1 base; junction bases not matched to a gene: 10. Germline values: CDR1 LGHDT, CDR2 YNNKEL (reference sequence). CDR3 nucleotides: TGTGCCAGCAGCCCAACGCTCGGGACAGGGGGCGGGAACACCGGGGAGCTGTTTTTT. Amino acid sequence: CASSPTLGTGGGNTGELFF.

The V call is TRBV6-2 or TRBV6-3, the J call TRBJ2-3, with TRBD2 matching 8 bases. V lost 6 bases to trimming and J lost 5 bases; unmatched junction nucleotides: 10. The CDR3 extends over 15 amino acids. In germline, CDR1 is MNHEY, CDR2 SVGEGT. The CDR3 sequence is CASSQSAGGVDTQYF. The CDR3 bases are TGTGCCAGCAGCCAGAGCGCGGGGGGCGTAGATACGCAGTATTTT.

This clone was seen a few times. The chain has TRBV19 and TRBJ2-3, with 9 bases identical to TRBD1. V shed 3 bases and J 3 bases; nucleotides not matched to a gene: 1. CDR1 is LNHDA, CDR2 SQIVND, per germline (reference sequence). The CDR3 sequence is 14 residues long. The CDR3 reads CASSMDRGTDTQYF. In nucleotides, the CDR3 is TGTGCCAGTAGTATGGACAGGGGAACAGATACGCAGTATTTT.

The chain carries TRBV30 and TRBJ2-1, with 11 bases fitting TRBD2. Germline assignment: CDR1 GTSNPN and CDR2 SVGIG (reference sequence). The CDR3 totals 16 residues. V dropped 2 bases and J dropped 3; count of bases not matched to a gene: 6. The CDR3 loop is CAWSRIGTSGYNEQFF. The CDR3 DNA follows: TGTGCCTGGAGTCGAATCGGGACTAGCGGCTACAATGAGCAGTTCTTC.

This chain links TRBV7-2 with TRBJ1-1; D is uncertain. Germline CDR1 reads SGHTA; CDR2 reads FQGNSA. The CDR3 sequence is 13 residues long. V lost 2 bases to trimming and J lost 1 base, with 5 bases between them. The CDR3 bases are TGTGCCAGCAGCTTAAGCGGGAACACTGAAGCTTTCTTT. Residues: CASSLSGNTEAFF.

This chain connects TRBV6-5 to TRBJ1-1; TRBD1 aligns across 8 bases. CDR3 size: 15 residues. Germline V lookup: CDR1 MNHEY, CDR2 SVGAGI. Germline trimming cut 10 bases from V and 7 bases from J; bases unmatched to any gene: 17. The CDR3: CATQAHRGVSREAFF. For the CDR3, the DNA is TGTGCCACCCAAGCACACAGGGGGGTTTCCCGTGAAGCTTTCTTT.

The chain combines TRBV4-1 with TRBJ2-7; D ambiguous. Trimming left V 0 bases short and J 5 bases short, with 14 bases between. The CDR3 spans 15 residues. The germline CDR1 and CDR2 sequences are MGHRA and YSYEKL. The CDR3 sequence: CASSQEDLVGNEQYF. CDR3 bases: TGCGCCAGCAGCCAAGAAGACCTCGTGGGCAACGAGCAGTACTTC.

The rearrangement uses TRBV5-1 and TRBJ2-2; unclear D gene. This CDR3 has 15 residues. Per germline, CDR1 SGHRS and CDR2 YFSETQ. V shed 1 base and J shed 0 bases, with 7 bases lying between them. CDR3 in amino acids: CASSLNSPNTGELFF. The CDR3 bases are TGCGCCAGCAGCTTGAACAGCCCGAACACCGGGGAGCTGTTTTTT. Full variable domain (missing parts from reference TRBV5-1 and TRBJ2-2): KAGVTQTPRYLIKTRGQQVTLSCSPISGHRSVSWYQQTPGQGLQFLFEYFSETQRNKGNFPGRFSGRQFSNSRSEMNVSTLELGDSALYLCASSLNSPNTGELFFGEGSRLTVL.

Written as DNA, the CDR3 is TGTGCCAGCAGCTCTCCGGCAGGGATTATTTTTAATTCACCCCTCCACTTT. It codes for CASSSPAGIIFNSPLHF. The chain recombines TRBV11-2 with TRBJ1-6, with a weak D call TRBD1 (5 bases). The length of the CDR3 is 17 residues. V lost 4 bases, J lost 6 bases, and 19 bases lay in between. Germline V lookup: CDR1 SGHAT, CDR2 FQNNGV.

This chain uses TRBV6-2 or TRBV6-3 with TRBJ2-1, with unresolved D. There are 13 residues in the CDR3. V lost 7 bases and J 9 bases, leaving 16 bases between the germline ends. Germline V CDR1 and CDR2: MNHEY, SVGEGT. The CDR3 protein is CASTPISPGEQFF. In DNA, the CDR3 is TGTGCCAGCACCCCAATTTCCCCCGGTGAGCAGTTCTTC.

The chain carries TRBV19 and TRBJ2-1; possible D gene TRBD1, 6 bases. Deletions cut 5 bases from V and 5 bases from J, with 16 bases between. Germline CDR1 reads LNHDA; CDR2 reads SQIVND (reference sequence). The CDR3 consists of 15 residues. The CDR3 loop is CASSRKSDRHNEQFF. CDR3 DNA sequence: TGTGCCAGTAGTCGTAAGTCTGACAGGCACAATGAGCAGTTCTTC.

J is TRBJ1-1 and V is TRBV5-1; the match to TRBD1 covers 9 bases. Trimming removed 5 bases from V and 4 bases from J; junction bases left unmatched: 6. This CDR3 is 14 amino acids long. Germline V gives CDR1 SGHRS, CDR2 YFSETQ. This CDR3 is CASSFQDRGTEAFF. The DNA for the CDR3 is TGCGCCAGCAGTTTTCAGGACAGGGGCACTGAAGCTTTCTTT.

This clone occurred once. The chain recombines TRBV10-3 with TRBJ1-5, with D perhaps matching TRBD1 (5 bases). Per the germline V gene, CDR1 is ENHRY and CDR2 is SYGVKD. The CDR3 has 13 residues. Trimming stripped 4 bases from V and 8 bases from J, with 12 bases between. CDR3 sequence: CAISAGITEPQHF. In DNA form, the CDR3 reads TGTGCCATCAGTGCAGGGATTACGGAGCCCCAGCATTTT.

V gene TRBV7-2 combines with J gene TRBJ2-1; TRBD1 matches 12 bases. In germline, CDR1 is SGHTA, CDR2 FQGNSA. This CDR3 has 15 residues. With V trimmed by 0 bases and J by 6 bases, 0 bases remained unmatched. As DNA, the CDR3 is TGTGCCAGCAGCTTAGCGGGACAGGGGGCCAATGAGCAGTTCTTC. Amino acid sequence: CASSLAGQGANEQFF.

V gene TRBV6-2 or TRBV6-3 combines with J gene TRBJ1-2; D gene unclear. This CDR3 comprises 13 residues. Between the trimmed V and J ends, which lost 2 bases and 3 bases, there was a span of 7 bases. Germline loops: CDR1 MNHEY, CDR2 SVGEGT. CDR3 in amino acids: CASSYIEYYGYTF. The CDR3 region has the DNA TGTGCCAGCAGTTACATAGAGTACTATGGCTACACCTTC.

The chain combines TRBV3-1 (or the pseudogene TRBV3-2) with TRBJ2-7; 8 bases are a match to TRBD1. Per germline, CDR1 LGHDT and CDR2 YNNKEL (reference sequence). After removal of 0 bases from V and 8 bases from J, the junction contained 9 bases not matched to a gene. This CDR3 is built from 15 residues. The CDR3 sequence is CASSQDPRDRTKQYF. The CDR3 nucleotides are TGTGCCAGCAGCCAAGATCCTAGGGACAGGACGAAGCAGTACTTC.

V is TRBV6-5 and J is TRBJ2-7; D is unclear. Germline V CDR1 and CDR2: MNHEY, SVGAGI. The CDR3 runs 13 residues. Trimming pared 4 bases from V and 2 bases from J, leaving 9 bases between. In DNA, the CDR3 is TGTGCCAGCAGTTCACAATCCCCCTACGAGCAGTACTTC. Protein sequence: CASSSQSPYEQYF.

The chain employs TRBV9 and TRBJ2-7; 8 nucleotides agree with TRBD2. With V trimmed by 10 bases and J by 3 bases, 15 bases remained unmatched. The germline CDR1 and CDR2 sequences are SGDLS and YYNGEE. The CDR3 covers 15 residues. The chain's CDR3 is CAPAEKRGQNYEQYF. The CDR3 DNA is TGTGCCCCAGCGGAGAAGCGGGGGCAAAACTACGAGCAGTACTTC.

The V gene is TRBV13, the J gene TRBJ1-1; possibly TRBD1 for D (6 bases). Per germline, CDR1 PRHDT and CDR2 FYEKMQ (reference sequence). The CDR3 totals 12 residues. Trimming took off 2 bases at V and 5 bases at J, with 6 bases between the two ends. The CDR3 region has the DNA TGTGCCAGCAGCTTACAGGGGACTGAAGCTTTCTTT. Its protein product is CASSLQGTEAFF.

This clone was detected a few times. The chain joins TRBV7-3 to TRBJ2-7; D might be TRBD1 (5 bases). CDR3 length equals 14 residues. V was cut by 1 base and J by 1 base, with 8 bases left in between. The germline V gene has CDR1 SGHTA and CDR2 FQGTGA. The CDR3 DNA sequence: TGTGCCAGCAGCTTAAATGCAGGGTCCTACGAGCAGTACTTC. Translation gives CASSLNAGSYEQYF.